A selection of T cell receptor beta chains follows, all from one sample in a study of blood T cell repertoires in COVID-19. Clones were sequenced by immunoSEQ multiplex PCR, and TCRdb holds only the in-frame ones, with some missing. The top ten clones hold roughly a quarter of a sample with approximately 71,000 clones, roughly 80% of them seen once. The specimen was peripheral blood. These receptor sequences come from a human donor in a cohort sampled during active COVID-19. The CDR3 runs from the conserved cysteine through the conserved F or W. A D gene is named only where the DNA matches it firmly. Some rows have no size entry. The others give once, few or many, or a class for an expanded clone.

j_call cdr3_length v_call clone_size d_call cdr3_aa cdr3_nt
TRBJ2-3 15 TRBV13 - - CASSLLQGGADTQYF TGTGCCAGCAGCTTATTACAGGGAGGGGCAGATACGCAGTATTTT
TRBJ2-1 16 TRBV28 - TRBD2 CASSFPGLAGSNEQFF TGTGCCAGCAGTTTCCCCGGGCTAGCGGGTTCCAATGAGCAGTTCTTC
TRBJ1-2 12 TRBV27 - TRBD1 CASSRTGNGYTF TGTGCCAGCAGTCGGACAGGGAATGGCTACACCTTC
TRBJ2-7 16 TRBV7-9 - TRBD1 CASSSPGDRGQYEQYF TGTGCCAGCAGCTCGCCGGGGGACAGGGGGCAATACGAGCAGTACTTC
TRBJ2-3 18 TRBV5-5 - - CASTPIPWGGTYTDTQYF TGTGCCAGCACCCCTATACCGTGGGGGGGGACATACACAGATACGCAGTATTTT
TRBJ2-7 14 TRBV18 - - CASSPQQYSYEQYF TGTGCCAGCTCACCACAACAGTACTCCTACGAGCAGTACTTC
TRBJ2-1 14 TRBV20-1 - - CSASPGTLYNEQFF TGCAGTGCTAGTCCAGGGACTCTCTACAATGAGCAGTTCTTC
TRBJ2-1 15 TRBV5-1 - TRBD1 CASSRPGQGYNEQFF TGCGCCAGCAGCCGTCCGGGACAGGGATACAATGAGCAGTTCTTC
TRBJ1-1 14 TRBV9 - - CASSVGAMNTEAFF TGTGCCAGCAGCGTAGGGGCAATGAACACTGAAGCTTTCTTT
TRBJ2-3 15 TRBV3-1/TRBV3-2 once - CASSQEVLNRDTQYF TGTGCCAGCAGCCAAGAAGTGCTCAATCGGGATACGCAGTATTTT
TRBJ1-4 15 TRBV19 - TRBD1 CASSRIQGQDEKLFF TGTGCCAGTAGTCGAATACAGGGGCAGGACGAAAAACTGTTTTTT
TRBJ2-7 16 TRBV11-2 - - CASSPQTSWLSYEQYF TGTGCCAGCAGCCCCCAAACCTCATGGCTGTCCTACGAGCAGTACTTC
TRBJ2-4 15 TRBV28 - TRBD1 CASSSGGATKNIQYF TGTGCCAGCAGCTCAGGGGGCGCGACCAAAAACATTCAGTACTTC
TRBJ2-2 16 TRBV18 - - CASSPLSGADTGELFF TGTGCCAGCTCACCACTCTCGGGAGCGGACACCGGGGAGCTGTTTTTT
TRBJ2-7 19 TRBV6-1 - TRBD2 CASSEGSKALAGRSYEQYF TGTGCCAGCAGTGAAGGTTCCAAGGCGCTAGCGGGAAGGTCCTACGAGCAGTACTTC
TRBJ2-7 14 TRBV4-1 - - CASNLSGLNYEQYF TGCGCCAGCAATTTGAGCGGACTAAACTACGAGCAGTACTTC
TRBJ2-7 14 TRBV7-8 - - CASSLEGRAGEQYF TGTGCCAGCAGCTTAGAAGGCAGGGCGGGAGAGCAGTACTTC
TRBJ2-1 13 TRBV28 - - CASTPSSYNEQFF TGTGCCAGCACACCGAGCTCCTACAATGAGCAGTTCTTC
TRBJ2-5 17 TRBV2 - TRBD2 CASSEVGLAGVGETQYF TGTGCCAGCAGTGAAGTAGGGCTAGCGGGAGTTGGCGAGACCCAGTACTTC
TRBJ2-3 14 TRBV28 - TRBD2 CASSLAGGYDTQYF TGTGCCAGCAGCCTCGCGGGGGGGTACGATACGCAGTATTTT
TRBJ1-2 12 TRBV6-2/TRBV6-3 - TRBD1 CASSRTGGSYTF TGTGCCAGCAGTCGGACAGGGGGAAGCTACACCTTC
TRBJ2-7 14 TRBV4-2 many TRBD1 CASSQGQGTYEQYF TGTGCCAGCAGCCAAGGACAGGGAACCTACGAGCAGTACTTC
TRBJ2-7 15 TRBV7-9 few TRBD2 CASSGPSGGNYEQYF TGTGCCAGCAGCGGACCTAGCGGGGGGAACTACGAGCAGTACTTC
TRBJ1-2 15 TRBV6-5 - - CATGRFTAKRHGYTF TGTGCCACCGGAAGGTTCACGGCCAAGAGGCATGGCTACACCTTC
TRBJ2-3 15 TRBV4-2 - - CASSQQQGLTDTQYF TGTGCCAGCAGCCAGCAACAGGGTTTAACAGATACGCAGTATTTT
TRBJ1-1 15 TRBV7-2 - - CASSLNRGVGTEAFF TGTGCCAGCAGCCTAAACCGGGGAGTGGGCACTGAAGCTTTCTTT